This T cell receptor beta chain was identified in a study of T cells in narcolepsy. The data were produced by immunoSEQ multiplex PCR, yet TCRdb's version contains in-frame clones alone and is incomplete. The repertoire holds 25,000 to 35,000 clones, with around 86% as singletons. The CDR3 covers 15 residues. V was shortened by 6 bases and J by 7 bases, with 21 bases between the two germline ends. Germline assignment: CDR1 MNHEY and CDR2 SVGAGI. This clonotype originated in a human donor in good health. Material: memory (CD45RA-) CD4+ T cells from blood. The rearrangement links TRBV6-5 to TRBJ1-2; no reliable D call. CDR3 residues: CASRTGLTPPSGYTF. In DNA form, the CDR3 reads TGTGCCAGCAGGACCGGACTGACTCCTCCTAGTGGCTACACCTTC.